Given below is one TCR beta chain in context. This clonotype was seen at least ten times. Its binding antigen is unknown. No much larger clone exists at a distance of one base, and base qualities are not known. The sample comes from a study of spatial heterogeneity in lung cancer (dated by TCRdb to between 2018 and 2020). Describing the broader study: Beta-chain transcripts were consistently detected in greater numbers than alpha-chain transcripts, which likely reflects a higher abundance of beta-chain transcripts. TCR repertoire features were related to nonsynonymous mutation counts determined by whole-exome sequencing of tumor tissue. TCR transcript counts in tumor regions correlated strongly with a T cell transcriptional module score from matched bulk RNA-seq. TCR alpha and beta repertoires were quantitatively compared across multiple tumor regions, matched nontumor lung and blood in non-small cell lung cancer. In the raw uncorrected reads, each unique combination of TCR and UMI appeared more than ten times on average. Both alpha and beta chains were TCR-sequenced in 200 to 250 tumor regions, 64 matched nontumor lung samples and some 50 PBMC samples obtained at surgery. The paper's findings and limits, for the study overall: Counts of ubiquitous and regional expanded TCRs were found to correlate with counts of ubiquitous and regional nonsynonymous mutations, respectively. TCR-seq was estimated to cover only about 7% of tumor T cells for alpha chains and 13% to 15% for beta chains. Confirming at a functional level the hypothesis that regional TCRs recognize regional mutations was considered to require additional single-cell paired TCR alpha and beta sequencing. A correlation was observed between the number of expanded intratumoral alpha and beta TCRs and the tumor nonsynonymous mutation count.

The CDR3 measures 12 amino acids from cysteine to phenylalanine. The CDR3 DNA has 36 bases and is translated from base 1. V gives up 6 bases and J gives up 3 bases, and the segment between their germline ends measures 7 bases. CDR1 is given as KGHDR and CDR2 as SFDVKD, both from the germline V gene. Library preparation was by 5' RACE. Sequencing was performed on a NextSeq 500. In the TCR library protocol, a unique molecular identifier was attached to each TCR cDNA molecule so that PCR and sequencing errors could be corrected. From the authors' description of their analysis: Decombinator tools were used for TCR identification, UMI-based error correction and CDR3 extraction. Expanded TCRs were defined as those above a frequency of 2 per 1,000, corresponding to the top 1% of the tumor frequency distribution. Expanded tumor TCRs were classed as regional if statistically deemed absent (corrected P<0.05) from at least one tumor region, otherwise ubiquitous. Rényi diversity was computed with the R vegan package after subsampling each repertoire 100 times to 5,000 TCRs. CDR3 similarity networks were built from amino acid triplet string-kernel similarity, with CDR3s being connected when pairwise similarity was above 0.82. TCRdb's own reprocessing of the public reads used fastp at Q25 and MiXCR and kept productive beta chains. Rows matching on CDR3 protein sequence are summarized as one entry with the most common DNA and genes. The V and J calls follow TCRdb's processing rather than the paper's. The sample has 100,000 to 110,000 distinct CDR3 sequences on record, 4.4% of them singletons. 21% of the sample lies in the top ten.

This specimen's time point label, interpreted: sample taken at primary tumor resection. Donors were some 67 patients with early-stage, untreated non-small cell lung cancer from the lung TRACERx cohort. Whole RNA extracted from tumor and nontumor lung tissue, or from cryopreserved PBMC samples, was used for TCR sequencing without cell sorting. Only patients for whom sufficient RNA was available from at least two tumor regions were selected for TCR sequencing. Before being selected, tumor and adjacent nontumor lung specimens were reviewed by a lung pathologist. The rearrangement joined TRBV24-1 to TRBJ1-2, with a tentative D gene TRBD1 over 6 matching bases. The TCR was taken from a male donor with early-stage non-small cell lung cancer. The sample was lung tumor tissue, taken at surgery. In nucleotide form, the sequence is TGTGCCACCAGTCCAGGGGACTATGGCTACACCTTC. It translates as CATSPGDYGYTF.